A single TCR beta chain is shown here with its context. The target antigen is unknown. The sample is drawn from a study of cytomegalovirus exposure and HLA in healthy donors. Study outcomes and limitations: An apparent linkage of common viral pathogens to several of the most significant clusters emerged in a later analysis. Follow-up analysis later connected one missense variant in DCLRE1C with trimming of TCR beta V- and J-genes. Previously analyzed data showed that most TCR beta V segments were productive at a frequency of about 90% or about 30%. Later work found most CMV-associated TCR beta chains apparently HLA-restricted.

This CDR3 is built from 14 residues. The germline V gene has CDR1 SGHVS and CDR2 FNYEAQ. V lost 5 bases to trimming and J lost 8 bases; unmatched junction nucleotides: 6. Vbeta (60) and Jbeta (13) primers were used in the PCR. TCRdb's copy holds only in-frame clones and misses some; the assay was immunoSEQ multiplex PCR. The profile shows 120,000 or so clones, over 70% of them singletons. The rearrangement links TRBV7-6 to TRBJ2-1, with 10 positions matching TRBD1. The TCR sequence derives from a woman aged 50 to 60 in good health and CMV-seronegative. Sequenced input: PBMCs. The CDR3 bases are TGTGCCAGCAGCCTCCGGGACAGGGGCGATGAGCAGTTCTTC. Translation: CASSLRDRGDEQFF.